This record covers a single TCR beta chain. Its antigen is still unknown. Per-base qualities were not stored, and no clone one base away is much larger. The method was the immunoSEQ multiplex PCR assay. In TCRdb, the immuneACCESS table is reduced to in-frame sequences with V and J assigned. These tables do not hold every clone; where another copy was compared, an unresolved V gene accounts for under half, and the others remain unexplained. This sample comprises about 190,000 clones, about 91% of them detected only once. The ten biggest clones cover 1.8% of the sample. The entry originates in a study of control samples from healthy donors and cancer patients (dated by TCRdb to the early 2020s). Relative to germline, V is 2 bases shorter and J is 6 bases shorter, with 17 bases between their ends. There are 15 amino acids in the CDR3, from cysteine to phenylalanine inclusive. The retained sequence is limited to the CDR3, 45 bases, with the frame set at the first base. CDR1 and CDR2 are drawn from the germline V gene: SNHLY, FYNNEI.

The source material was blood. The rearranged segments are TRBV2 and TRBJ2-7; matching of 5 bases hints at TRBD2 as the D gene. The origin of this receptor is a man between 25 and 39 years old in good health. The nucleotide sequence reads TGTGCCAGCAGTGAAACGAGGGTTGAGGGCGGCGAGCAGTACTTC. Its protein product is CASSETRVEGGEQYF.